This T cell receptor beta chain was obtained from a study of blood T cells in healthy people across ages. Findings of the study overall: The CMV status of each donor remained undetermined, and this could have confounded shifts in expanded clonotypes.

Each individual donor underwent a draw of about 9.9 milliliters of peripheral blood. Combining a sample-barcoded 5' primer with a J-beta primer mix, a second PCR ran for 7 to 11 cycles. TCRdb ran MiXCR on the 5' RACE reads and lists one entry per CDR3 protein. The data hold hundreds of thousands of distinct CDR3 sequences, with more than 55% observed a single time. The CDR3 totals 13 residues. V was pared by 6 bases and J by 2 bases, with 11 bases between. Germline loops: CDR1 SNHLY, CDR2 FYNNEI. As to this clonotype: The antigen remains undetermined.

Sequencing was performed on blood. This receptor was obtained from a man aged 40-55 years in good health. V gene TRBV2 combines with J gene TRBJ2-7; no clear D gene. CDR3 protein: CASSLYKTYEQYF. DNA of the CDR3: TGTGCCAGCAGCCTCTACAAAACCTACGAGCAGTACTTC.